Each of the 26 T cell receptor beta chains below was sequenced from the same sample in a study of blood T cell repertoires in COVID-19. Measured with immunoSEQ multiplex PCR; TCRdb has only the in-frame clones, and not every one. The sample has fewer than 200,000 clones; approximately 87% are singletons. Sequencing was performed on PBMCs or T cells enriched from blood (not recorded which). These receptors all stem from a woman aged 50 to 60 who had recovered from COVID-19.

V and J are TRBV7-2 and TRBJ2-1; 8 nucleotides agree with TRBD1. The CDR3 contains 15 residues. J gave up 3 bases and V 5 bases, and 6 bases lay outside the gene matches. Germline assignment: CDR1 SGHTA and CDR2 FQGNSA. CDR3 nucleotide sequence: TGTGCCAGCAGCCCCACGGGACAGGTCTACAATGAGCAGTTCTTC. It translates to CASSPTGQVYNEQFF.

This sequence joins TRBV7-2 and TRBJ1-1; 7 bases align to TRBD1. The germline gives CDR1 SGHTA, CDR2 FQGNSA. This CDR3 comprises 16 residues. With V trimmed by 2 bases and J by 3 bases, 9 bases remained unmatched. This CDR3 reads CASSLIKGGRYTEAFF. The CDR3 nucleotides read TGTGCCAGCAGCTTAATTAAAGGGGGCCGGTACACTGAAGCTTTCTTT.

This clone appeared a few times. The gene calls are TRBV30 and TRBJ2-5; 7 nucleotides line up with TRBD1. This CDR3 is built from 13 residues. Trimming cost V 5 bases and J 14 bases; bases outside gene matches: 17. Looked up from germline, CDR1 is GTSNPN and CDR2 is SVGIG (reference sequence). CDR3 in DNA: TGTGCCTGGGCAGAGAATCGACAGGGCCTTCCCTACTTC. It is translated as CAWAENRQGLPYF. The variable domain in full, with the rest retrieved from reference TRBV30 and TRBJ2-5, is SQTIHQWPATLVQPVGSPLSLECTVEGTSNPNLYWYRQAAGRGLQLLFYSVGIGQISSEVPQNLSASRPQDRQFILSSKKLLLSDSGFYLCAWAENRQGLPYFGPGTRLLVL.

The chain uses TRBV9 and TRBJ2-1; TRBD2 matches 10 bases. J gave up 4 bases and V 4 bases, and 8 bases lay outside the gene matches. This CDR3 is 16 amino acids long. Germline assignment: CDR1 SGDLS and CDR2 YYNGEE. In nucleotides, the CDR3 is TGTGCCAGCAGCCCCCGAAAGCGGGAGGGTTACAATGAGCAGTTCTTC. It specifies CASSPRKREGYNEQFF.

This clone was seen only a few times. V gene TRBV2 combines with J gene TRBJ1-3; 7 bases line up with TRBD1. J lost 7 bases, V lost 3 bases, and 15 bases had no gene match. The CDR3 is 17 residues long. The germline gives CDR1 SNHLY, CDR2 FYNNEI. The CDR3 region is CASSDLKRQGGWNTIYF. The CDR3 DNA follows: TGTGCCAGCAGTGATCTGAAGAGACAGGGAGGTTGGAACACCATATATTTT.

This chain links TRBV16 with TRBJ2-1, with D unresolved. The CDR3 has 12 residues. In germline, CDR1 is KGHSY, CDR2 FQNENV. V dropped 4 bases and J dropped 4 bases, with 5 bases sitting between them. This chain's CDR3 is CASSLNYNEQFF. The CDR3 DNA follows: TGTGCCAGCAGCCTTAATTACAATGAGCAGTTCTTC. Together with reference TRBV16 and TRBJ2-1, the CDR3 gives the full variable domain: GEEVAQTPKHLVRGEGQKAKLYCAPIKGHSYVFWYQQVLKNEFKFLISFQNENVFDETGMPKERFSAKCLPNSPCSLEIQATKLEDSAVYFCASSLNYNEQFFGPGTRLTVL.

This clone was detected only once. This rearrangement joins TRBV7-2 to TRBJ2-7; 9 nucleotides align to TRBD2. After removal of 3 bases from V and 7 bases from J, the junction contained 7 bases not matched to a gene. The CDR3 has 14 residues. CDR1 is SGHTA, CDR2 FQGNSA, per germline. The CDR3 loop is CASSFAGGIWEQYV. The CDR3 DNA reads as TGTGCCAGCAGCTTCGCGGGAGGGATTTGGGAGCAGTACGTC.

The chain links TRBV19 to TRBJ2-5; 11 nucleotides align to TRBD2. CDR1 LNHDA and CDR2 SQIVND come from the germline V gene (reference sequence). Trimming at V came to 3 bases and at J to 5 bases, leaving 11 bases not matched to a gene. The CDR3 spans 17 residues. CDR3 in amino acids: CASSMETSGTRRETQYF. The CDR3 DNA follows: TGTGCCAGTAGTATGGAGACTAGCGGGACTCGTCGGGAGACCCAGTACTTC.

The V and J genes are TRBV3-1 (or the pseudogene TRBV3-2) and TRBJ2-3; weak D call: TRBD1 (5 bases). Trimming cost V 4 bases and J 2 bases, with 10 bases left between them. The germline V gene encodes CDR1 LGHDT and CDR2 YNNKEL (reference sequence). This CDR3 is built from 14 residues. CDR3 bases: TGTGCCAGCAGCCTATTGACAGCCACAGATACGCAGTATTTT. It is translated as CASSLLTATDTQYF.

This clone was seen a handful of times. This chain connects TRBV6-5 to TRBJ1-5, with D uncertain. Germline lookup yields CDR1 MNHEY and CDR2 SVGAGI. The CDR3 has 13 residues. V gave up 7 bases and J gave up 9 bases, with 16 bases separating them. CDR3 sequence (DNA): TGTGCCAGCACCCCCGCTTACAAATCGCCCCAGCATTTT. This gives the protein CASTPAYKSPQHF.

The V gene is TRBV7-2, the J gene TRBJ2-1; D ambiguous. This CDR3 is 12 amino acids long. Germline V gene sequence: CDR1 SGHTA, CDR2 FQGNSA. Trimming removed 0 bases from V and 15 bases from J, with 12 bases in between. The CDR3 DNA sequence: TGTGCCAGCAGCTTAGCGCTCGCGGCCCGGTTCTTC. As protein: CASSLALAARFF.

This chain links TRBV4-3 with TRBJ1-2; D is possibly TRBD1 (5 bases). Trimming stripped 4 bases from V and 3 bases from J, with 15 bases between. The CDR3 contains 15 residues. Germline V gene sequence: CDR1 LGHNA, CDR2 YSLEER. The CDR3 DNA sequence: TGCGCCAGCAGCCCATCTCCGCAGGGTGACTATGGCTACACCTTC. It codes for CASSPSPQGDYGYTF.

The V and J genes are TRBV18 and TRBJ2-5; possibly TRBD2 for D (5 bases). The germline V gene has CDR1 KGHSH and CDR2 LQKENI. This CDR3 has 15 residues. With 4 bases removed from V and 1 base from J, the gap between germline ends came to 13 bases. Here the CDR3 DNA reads TGTGCCAGCTCACGGGAGAGGGCCCCCCAAGAGACCCAGTACTTC. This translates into CASSRERAPQETQYF. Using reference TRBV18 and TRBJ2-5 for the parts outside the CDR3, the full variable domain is NAGVMQNPRHLVRRRGQEARLRCSPMKGHSHVYWYRQLPEEGLKFMVYLQKENIIDESGMPKERFSAEFPKEGPSILRIQQVVRGDSAAYFCASSRERAPQETQYFGPGTRLLVL.

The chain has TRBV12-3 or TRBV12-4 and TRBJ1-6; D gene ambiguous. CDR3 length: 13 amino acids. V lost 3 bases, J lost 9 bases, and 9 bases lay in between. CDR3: CASSFHEGSPLHF. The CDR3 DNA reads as TGTGCCAGCAGTTTTCATGAGGGTTCACCCCTCCACTTT.

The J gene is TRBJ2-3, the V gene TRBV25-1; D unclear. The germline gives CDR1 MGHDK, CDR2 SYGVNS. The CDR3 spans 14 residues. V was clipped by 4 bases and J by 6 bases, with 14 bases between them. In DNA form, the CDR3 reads TGTGCCAGCAGTGCCAGAATGTCTTGGGATACGCAGTATTTT. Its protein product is CASSARMSWDTQYF.

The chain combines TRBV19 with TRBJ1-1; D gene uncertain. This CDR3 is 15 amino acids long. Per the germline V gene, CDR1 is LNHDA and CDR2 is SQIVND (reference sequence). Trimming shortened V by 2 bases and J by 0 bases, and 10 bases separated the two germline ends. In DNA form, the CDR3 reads TGTGCCAGTAGTATAAAGGCAGGCATGAACACTGAAGCTTTCTTT. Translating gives CASSIKAGMNTEAFF.

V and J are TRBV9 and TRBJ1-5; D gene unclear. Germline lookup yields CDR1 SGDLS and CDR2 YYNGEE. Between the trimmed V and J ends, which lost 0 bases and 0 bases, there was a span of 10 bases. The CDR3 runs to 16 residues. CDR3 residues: CASSVGSGYSNQPQHF. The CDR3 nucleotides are TGTGCCAGCAGCGTAGGCTCGGGGTATAGCAATCAGCCCCAGCATTTT.

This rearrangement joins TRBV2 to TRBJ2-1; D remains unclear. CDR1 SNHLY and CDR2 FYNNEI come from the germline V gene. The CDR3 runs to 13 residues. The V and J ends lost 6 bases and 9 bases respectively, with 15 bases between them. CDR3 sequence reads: CASRRVLSGEQFF. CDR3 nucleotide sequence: TGTGCCAGCAGACGGGTTCTGTCGGGTGAGCAGTTCTTC.

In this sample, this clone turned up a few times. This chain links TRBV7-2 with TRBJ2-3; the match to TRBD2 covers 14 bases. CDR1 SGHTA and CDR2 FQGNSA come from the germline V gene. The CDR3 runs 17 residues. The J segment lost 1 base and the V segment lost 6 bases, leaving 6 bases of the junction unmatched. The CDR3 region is CASRGPTSGRGTDTQYF. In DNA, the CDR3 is TGTGCCAGCAGGGGGCCGACTAGCGGGAGGGGCACAGATACGCAGTATTTT.

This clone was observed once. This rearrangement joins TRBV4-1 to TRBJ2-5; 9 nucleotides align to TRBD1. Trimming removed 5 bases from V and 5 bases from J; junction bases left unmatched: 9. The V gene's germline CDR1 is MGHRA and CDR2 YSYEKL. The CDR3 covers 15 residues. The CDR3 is CASSDGQGRDETQYF. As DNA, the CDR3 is TGCGCCAGCAGCGACGGACAGGGGAGGGACGAGACCCAGTACTTC.

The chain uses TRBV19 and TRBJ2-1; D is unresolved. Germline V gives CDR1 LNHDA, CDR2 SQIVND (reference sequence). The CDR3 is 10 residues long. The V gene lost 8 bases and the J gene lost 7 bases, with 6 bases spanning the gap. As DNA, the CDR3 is TGTGCCAGTGAAGAGAATGAGCAGTTCTTC. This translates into CASEENEQFF.

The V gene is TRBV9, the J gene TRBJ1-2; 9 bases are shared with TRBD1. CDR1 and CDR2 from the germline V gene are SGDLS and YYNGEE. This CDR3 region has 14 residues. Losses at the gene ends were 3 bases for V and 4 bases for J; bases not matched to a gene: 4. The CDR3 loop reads CASSERTGVYGYTF. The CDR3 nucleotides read TGTGCCAGCAGCGAAAGGACAGGGGTCTATGGCTACACCTTC.

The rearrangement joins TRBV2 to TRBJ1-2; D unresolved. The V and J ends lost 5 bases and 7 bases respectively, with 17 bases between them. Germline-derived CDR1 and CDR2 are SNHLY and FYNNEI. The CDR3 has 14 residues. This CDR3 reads CASSRSVGATGYTF. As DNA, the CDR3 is TGTGCCAGCAGTCGGTCCGTGGGAGCAACTGGCTACACCTTC. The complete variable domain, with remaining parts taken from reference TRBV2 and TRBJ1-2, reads EPEVTQTPSHQVTQMGQEVILRCVPISNHLYFYWYRQILGQKVEFLVSFYNNEISEKSEIFDDQFSVERPDGSNFTLKIRSTKLEDSAMYFCASSRSVGATGYTFGSGTRLTVV.

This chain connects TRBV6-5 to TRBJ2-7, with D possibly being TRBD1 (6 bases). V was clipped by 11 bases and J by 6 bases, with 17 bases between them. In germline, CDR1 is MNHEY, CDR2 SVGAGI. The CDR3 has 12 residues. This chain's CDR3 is CAYHPGHSEQYV. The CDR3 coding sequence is TGTGCCTACCACCCGGGACACAGCGAGCAGTACGTC.

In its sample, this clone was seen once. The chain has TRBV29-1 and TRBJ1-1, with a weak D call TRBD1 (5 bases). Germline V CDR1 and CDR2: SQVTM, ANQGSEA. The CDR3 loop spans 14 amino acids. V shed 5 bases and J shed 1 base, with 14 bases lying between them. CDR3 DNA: TGCAGCGTTCAGGGCGGGAACTCGAACACTGAAGCTTTCTTT. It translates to CSVQGGNSNTEAFF.

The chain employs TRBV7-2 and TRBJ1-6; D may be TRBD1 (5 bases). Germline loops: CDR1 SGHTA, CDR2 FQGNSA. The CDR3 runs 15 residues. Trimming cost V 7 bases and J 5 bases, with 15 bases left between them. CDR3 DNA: TGTGCCAGCATCCTGGTGGGGGGGAATAATTCACCCCTCCACTTT. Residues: CASILVGGNNSPLHF.